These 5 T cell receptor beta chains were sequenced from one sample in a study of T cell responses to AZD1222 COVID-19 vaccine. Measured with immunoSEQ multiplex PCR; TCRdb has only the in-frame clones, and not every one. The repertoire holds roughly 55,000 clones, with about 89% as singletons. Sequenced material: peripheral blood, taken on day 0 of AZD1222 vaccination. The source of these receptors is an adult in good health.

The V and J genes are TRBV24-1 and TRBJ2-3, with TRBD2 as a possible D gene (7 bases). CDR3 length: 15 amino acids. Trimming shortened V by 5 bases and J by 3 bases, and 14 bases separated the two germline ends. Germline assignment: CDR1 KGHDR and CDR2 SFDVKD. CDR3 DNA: TGTGCCACCAGTGGGGGGGGCGGGAATACAGATACGCAGTATTTT. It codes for CATSGGGGNTDTQYF.

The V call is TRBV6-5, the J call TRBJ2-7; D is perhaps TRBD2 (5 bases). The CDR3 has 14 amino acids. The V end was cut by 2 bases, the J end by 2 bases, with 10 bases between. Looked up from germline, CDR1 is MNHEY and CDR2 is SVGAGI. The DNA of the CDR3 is TGTGCCAGCAGTTACGTTTCGACTACCTACGAGCAGTACTTC. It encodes CASSYVSTTYEQYF.

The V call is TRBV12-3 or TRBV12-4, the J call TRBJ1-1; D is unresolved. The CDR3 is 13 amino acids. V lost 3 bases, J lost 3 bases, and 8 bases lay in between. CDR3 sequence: CASSLVRDTEAFF. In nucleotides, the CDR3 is TGTGCCAGCAGTTTGGTGCGAGACACTGAAGCTTTCTTT.

CDR3 sequence: CSALKSGIAYEQYF. CDR3 in DNA: TGCAGCGCCCTGAAGTCGGGCATAGCATACGAGCAGTACTTC. This sequence joins TRBV29-1 and TRBJ2-7, with D hard to call. CDR1 SQVTM and CDR2 ANQGSEA come from the germline V gene. The V and J ends lost 7 bases and 4 bases respectively, with 20 bases between them. This CDR3 has 14 residues.

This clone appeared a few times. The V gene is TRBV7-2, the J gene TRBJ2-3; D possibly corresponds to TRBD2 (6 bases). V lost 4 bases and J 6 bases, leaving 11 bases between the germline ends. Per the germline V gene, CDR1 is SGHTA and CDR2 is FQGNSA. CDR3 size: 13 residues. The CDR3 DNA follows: TGTGCCAGCAGCTACGGGACTCACGATACGCAGTATTTT. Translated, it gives CASSYGTHDTQYF.